This T cell receptor (beta chain) came from a study of patients and donors after allogeneic stem cell transplantation. TCRdb re-called the RT-PCR reads through MiXCR, storing one row per CDR3 protein. The sample holds fewer than 75,000 distinct CDR3 sequences, about 25% seen once. This clonotype originated in a human donor who was either an allogeneic HSCT recipient or a stem cell or donor lymphocyte infusion donor (not recorded which). It is not recorded whose cells these are; they may come from a transplant donor. Sequenced material: blood, either unsorted or a sorted T cell fraction (not recorded which).

In nucleotides, the CDR3 is TGCGCCAGCAGCTTGGGACAGGGTTTTAGTGAAAAACTGTTTTTT. Its translation is CASSLGQGFSEKLFF. The gene calls are TRBV5-1 and TRBJ1-4, with 7 nucleotides matching TRBD1. Germline lookup yields CDR1 SGHRS and CDR2 YFSETQ. This CDR3 region has 15 residues. After removal of 0 bases from V and 7 bases from J, the junction contained 6 bases not matched to a gene.